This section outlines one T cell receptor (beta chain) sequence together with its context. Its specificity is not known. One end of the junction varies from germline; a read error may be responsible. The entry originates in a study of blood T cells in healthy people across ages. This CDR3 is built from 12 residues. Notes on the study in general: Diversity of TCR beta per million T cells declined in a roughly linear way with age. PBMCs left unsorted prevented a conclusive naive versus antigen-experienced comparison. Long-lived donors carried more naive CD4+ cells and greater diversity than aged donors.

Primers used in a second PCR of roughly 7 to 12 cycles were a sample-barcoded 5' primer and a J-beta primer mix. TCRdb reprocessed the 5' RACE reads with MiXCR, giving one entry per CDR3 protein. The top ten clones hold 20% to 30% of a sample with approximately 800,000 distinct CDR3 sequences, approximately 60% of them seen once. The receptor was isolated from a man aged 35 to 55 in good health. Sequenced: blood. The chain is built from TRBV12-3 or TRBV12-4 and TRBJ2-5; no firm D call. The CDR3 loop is CTSSLGSETQYF. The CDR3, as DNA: TGTACCAGCAGTTTAGGTTCAGAGACCCAGTACTTC.